Sequencing of this T cell receptor beta chain was carried out in a study of tumor-infiltrating lymphocytes in primary liver carcinoma. Out of unsorted whole blood came the blood RNA, and germline DNA was extracted as well. Preoperatively, peripheral blood was drawn, four milliliters in total. Germline V CDR1 and CDR2: SGHAT, FQDESV (reference sequence). The CDR3 covers 13 residues. Trimming shortened V by 5 bases and J by 7 bases, and 12 bases separated the two germline ends. TCR beta cDNA was prepared out of roughly 520 ng total RNA by means of a constant-region primer. Investigators got TCR beta libraries out of three nested multiplex PCR rounds, done with slightly modified ARM-PCR. Both of the initial two PCR rounds ran for approximately 11 cycles and employed TRBV1-TRBV30 forward primers alongside a C-beta reverse primer. TCRdb re-analysed the multiplex PCR reads in MiXCR, keeping a single row per CDR3 protein. Of about 180,000 distinct CDR3 sequences in the sample, 50% to 75% were seen once.

Broader study findings: The samples were not sorted (they were bulk), so CD4+ and CD8+ repertoires were not compared.

A note on this clonotype: Its antigen is still unknown.

This clonotype was sampled from a man aged 40-49 years with primary liver carcinoma and hepatitis B virus infection. Sequencing was done on a sample of peripheral blood. The V and J genes are TRBV11-1 and TRBJ1-5; D is uncertain. The CDR3 nucleotides are TGTGCCAGCAGCGCGGGTAACGGACAGCCCCAGCATTTT. Protein sequence: CASSAGNGQPQHF.